What follows describes a single T cell receptor (beta chain). Antigen unknown. Profiles of TCR beta VDJ and CDR3 were generated from a genomic DNA template. One entry per CDR3 protein, called by TCRdb with MiXCR from the reads. The sample includes under 200,000 distinct CDR3 sequences, 64% of them seen just once. The entry originates in a study of CD8+CD57+ T cells in acquired aplastic anemia. For the study at large: Sorted CD4+ and CD8+ cells gave an average of around 3 ug of DNA.

Study-wide points: Any difference that existed in CD8+ Simpson's diversity between patients and controls was not significant. Patients had around 28 CD8+ CDR3 sequences in common with controls (the shared set).

Germline V gives CDR1 SGHVS, CDR2 FQNEAQ. The CDR3 contains 17 residues. The junction had 19 bases not matched to a gene; V was cut back by 6 bases and J by 7 bases. The chain couples TRBV7-8 to TRBJ2-7; 9 bases align to TRBD2. The sequence came from a human donor with severe aplastic anemia or a healthy control (not recorded which). Sequencing was performed on sorted CD4+, CD8+, or CD8+CD57+ T cells (not recorded which) from PBMCs. The DNA for the CDR3 is TGTGCCAGCAGAAAGAATCCGTCAGCTAGCGGGGTGGGAGAGCAGTACTTC. This encodes CASRKNPSASGVGEQYF.